The rows below give T cell receptor beta chains drawn from one sample of a study of blood T cell repertoires in COVID-19. Measured with immunoSEQ multiplex PCR; TCRdb has only the in-frame clones, and not every one. The sample has under 200,000 clones; roughly four fifths are singletons. Sequenced input: peripheral blood. These TCRs come from a woman aged 80 or over with acute or convalescent COVID-19. CDR3s include the opening cysteine and the closing phenylalanine or tryptophan. D genes are given only for firm matches. A clone size is listed for some rows: how often the clone was seen (once, few, many), or a class if it is expanded.

CDR3 DNA: TGCGCCAGCAGGGACAGTATTAATGAAAAACTGTTTTTT
CDR3 protein: CASRDSINEKLFF
V gene: TRBV5-1
D gene: .
clone size: .
J gene: TRBJ1-4

CDR3 DNA: TGTGCCACCGAGGACAGGGAGGATGAAGCTTTCTTT
CDR3 protein: CATEDREDEAFF
V gene: TRBV24-1
D gene: TRBD1
clone size: many
J gene: TRBJ1-1

CDR3 DNA: TGCGCCAGCAGCCATCCGGGGGGGTGGCAACGGGACACTGAAGCTTTCTTT
CDR3 protein: CASSHPGGWQRDTEAFF
V gene: TRBV5-1
D gene: .
clone size: .
J gene: TRBJ1-1

CDR3 DNA: TGTGCCAGCAGTACAAACACTGAAGCTTTCTTT
CDR3 protein: CASSTNTEAFF
V gene: TRBV4-2
D gene: .
clone size: .
J gene: TRBJ1-1

CDR3 DNA: TGTGCCAGCAGTAACCAACAGGGGAATGGCTACACCTTC
CDR3 protein: CASSNQQGNGYTF
V gene: TRBV6-5
D gene: TRBD1
clone size: .
J gene: TRBJ1-2

CDR3 DNA: TGCGCCAGCAGCCAAGAAAAAGATAGTGAGTTCACCGGGGAGCTGTTTTTT
CDR3 protein: CASSQEKDSEFTGELFF
V gene: TRBV4-1
D gene: .
clone size: .
J gene: TRBJ2-2

CDR3 DNA: TGTGCCAGCAGCTATAGGGACAGTAACACTGAAGCTTTCTTT
CDR3 protein: CASSYRDSNTEAFF
V gene: TRBV5-6
D gene: TRBD1
clone size: .
J gene: TRBJ1-1

CDR3 DNA: TGTGCCAGCAATACCATAACAGGGACCCAAGAGACCCAGTACTTC
CDR3 protein: CASNTITGTQETQYF
V gene: TRBV19
D gene: .
clone size: .
J gene: TRBJ2-5

CDR3 DNA: TGTGCCAGCTCACCATCTGGGGGGTTGGGCACAGATACGCAGTATTTT
CDR3 protein: CASSPSGGLGTDTQYF
V gene: TRBV18
D gene: .
clone size: few
J gene: TRBJ2-3

CDR3 DNA: TGTGCCAGCAGTTACGGCTTACTAAAGAACACCGGGGAGCTGTTTTTT
CDR3 protein: CASSYGLLKNTGELFF
V gene: TRBV6-5
D gene: .
clone size: .
J gene: TRBJ2-2

CDR3 DNA: TGTGCCAGCAGCCAAGATAATGGTCTAGCGGCTAGCACAGATACGCAGTATTTT
CDR3 protein: CASSQDNGLAASTDTQYF
V gene: TRBV4-2
D gene: TRBD2
clone size: .
J gene: TRBJ2-3

CDR3 DNA: TGTGCCAGCAGTTTATCGGTGAACACTGAAGCTTTCTTT
CDR3 protein: CASSLSVNTEAFF
V gene: TRBV12-3/TRBV12-4
D gene: .
clone size: .
J gene: TRBJ1-1

CDR3 DNA: TGTGCCAGCAGTACGAGGAATGAGCAGTTCTTC
CDR3 protein: CASSTRNEQFF
V gene: TRBV12-3/TRBV12-4
D gene: .
clone size: .
J gene: TRBJ2-1

CDR3 DNA: TGTGCCAGCACTACGGACACGCATGGCTACACCTTC
CDR3 protein: CASTTDTHGYTF
V gene: TRBV6-6
D gene: .
clone size: .
J gene: TRBJ1-2

CDR3 DNA: TGCGCCAGCAGCTTGGGGGACAGGGGAGGTTCACCCCTCCACTTT
CDR3 protein: CASSLGDRGGSPLHF
V gene: TRBV5-1
D gene: TRBD1
clone size: .
J gene: TRBJ1-6

CDR3 DNA: TGTGCCAGCAGCTTAAAATCTGGGGGCCCTGAAAAACTGTTTTTT
CDR3 protein: CASSLKSGGPEKLFF
V gene: TRBV7-2
D gene: .
clone size: .
J gene: TRBJ1-4

CDR3 DNA: TGTGCCAGCAGTAGACAGCTTGAAGCTTTCTTT
CDR3 protein: CASSRQLEAFF
V gene: TRBV3-1/TRBV3-2
D gene: .
clone size: .
J gene: TRBJ1-1

CDR3 DNA: TGTGCCAGCACTTACAGGGGTGGTGAAGCTTTCTTT
CDR3 protein: CASTYRGGEAFF
V gene: TRBV6-5
D gene: TRBD1
clone size: .
J gene: TRBJ1-1

CDR3 DNA: TGTGCCAGTAGTCCCGGGACAGGGGGATCACCCCTCCACTTT
CDR3 protein: CASSPGTGGSPLHF
V gene: TRBV19
D gene: TRBD1
clone size: few
J gene: TRBJ1-6

CDR3 DNA: TGTGCCAGCAGCCGAGACTTTTTCAACTATGGCTACACCTTC
CDR3 protein: CASSRDFFNYGYTF
V gene: TRBV6-5
D gene: .
clone size: .
J gene: TRBJ1-2

CDR3 DNA: TGTGCCAGCAGTGATCCCCCAAACCCACCCTTAGACACCGGGGAGCTGTTTTTT
CDR3 protein: CASSDPPNPPLDTGELFF
V gene: TRBV25-1
D gene: .
clone size: .
J gene: TRBJ2-2

CDR3 DNA: TGCGCCAGCTCGGGAAGGGGGACCGGGGAGCTGTTTTTT
CDR3 protein: CASSGRGTGELFF
V gene: TRBV5-1
D gene: .
clone size: .
J gene: TRBJ2-2

CDR3 DNA: TGTGCCAGCGGTAGAAAGGACACCTACTACAATGAGCAGTTCTTC
CDR3 protein: CASGRKDTYYNEQFF
V gene: TRBV6-5
D gene: .
clone size: .
J gene: TRBJ2-1

CDR3 DNA: TGCGCCAGCAGCATACAGCGGGAGGGCGTATACGAGCAGTACTTC
CDR3 protein: CASSIQREGVYEQYF
V gene: TRBV4-1
D gene: TRBD2
clone size: .
J gene: TRBJ2-7

CDR3 DNA: TGCGCCAGCAGCCCACCGGGACAGGGCATCACAGATACGCAGTATTTT
CDR3 protein: CASSPPGQGITDTQYF
V gene: TRBV5-1
D gene: TRBD1
clone size: once
J gene: TRBJ2-3

CDR3 DNA: TGTGCCAGTAGTCTATGGACTAGCGGGAGGGAGCAGTACTTC
CDR3 protein: CASSLWTSGREQYF
V gene: TRBV19
D gene: TRBD2
clone size: .
J gene: TRBJ2-7

CDR3 DNA: TGTGCCAGTAGTATATCAGGGCCCTTATATGGCTACACCTTC
CDR3 protein: CASSISGPLYGYTF
V gene: TRBV19
D gene: .
clone size: .
J gene: TRBJ1-2

CDR3 DNA: TGTGCCAGCAGCGACTCACCAGGGGGAACTTCACCCCTCCACTTT
CDR3 protein: CASSDSPGGTSPLHF
V gene: TRBV7-2
D gene: TRBD1
clone size: .
J gene: TRBJ1-6

CDR3 DNA: TGTGCCAGCAGCCCGGGACAGTTGGTCACAGATACGCAGTATTTT
CDR3 protein: CASSPGQLVTDTQYF
V gene: TRBV6-5
D gene: TRBD1
clone size: .
J gene: TRBJ2-3

CDR3 DNA: TGTGCCAGCAGCCAAGAAGGGGGGGGGAATACGCAGTATTTT
CDR3 protein: CASSQEGGGNTQYF
V gene: TRBV3-1/TRBV3-2
D gene: .
clone size: .
J gene: TRBJ2-3

CDR3 DNA: TGTGCCAGCAGCACGGACAGGGGGGCAACCTACGAGCAGTACTTC
CDR3 protein: CASSTDRGATYEQYF
V gene: TRBV7-9
D gene: TRBD1
clone size: .
J gene: TRBJ2-7

CDR3 DNA: TGTGCCAGCAGCTTGGCCGGTAGCGGGAGTTCGGCGGGGGAGCAGTACTTC
CDR3 protein: CASSLAGSGSSAGEQYF
V gene: TRBV11-3
D gene: TRBD2
clone size: .
J gene: TRBJ2-7

CDR3 DNA: TGTGCCAGCAGTTACCTTGACAGCACTGAAGCTTTCTTT
CDR3 protein: CASSYLDSTEAFF
V gene: TRBV6-5
D gene: .
clone size: .
J gene: TRBJ1-1

CDR3 DNA: TGTGCCAGCAGCCAAGACAGGGGCCGCGTGAGCTCTGGAAACACCATATATTTT
CDR3 protein: CASSQDRGRVSSGNTIYF
V gene: TRBV3-1/TRBV3-2
D gene: .
clone size: few
J gene: TRBJ1-3

CDR3 DNA: TGTGCCAGCTCACCCGGAGGCACGTACGAGCAGTACTTC
CDR3 protein: CASSPGGTYEQYF
V gene: TRBV18
D gene: .
clone size: .
J gene: TRBJ2-7

CDR3 DNA: TGTGCCAGCAGTTACCAAAATAGCGGGAGGGGGAATGAGCAGTTCTTC
CDR3 protein: CASSYQNSGRGNEQFF
V gene: TRBV6-2/TRBV6-3
D gene: TRBD2
clone size: .
J gene: TRBJ2-1

CDR3 DNA: TGTGCCAGCAGGCCTGACAGGGGGCGAGCTTTCTTT
CDR3 protein: CASRPDRGRAFF
V gene: TRBV12-3/TRBV12-4
D gene: TRBD1
clone size: .
J gene: TRBJ1-1

CDR3 DNA: TGTGCCTGGAACCCAGGGACAGGGTACAGATATGGCTACACCTTC
CDR3 protein: CAWNPGTGYRYGYTF
V gene: TRBV30
D gene: TRBD1
clone size: few
J gene: TRBJ1-2

CDR3 DNA: TGTGCCAGCTCAACGACAGGTACCTCCTACGAGCAGTACTTC
CDR3 protein: CASSTTGTSYEQYF
V gene: TRBV18
D gene: .
clone size: once
J gene: TRBJ2-7

CDR3 DNA: TGTGCCAGCTCACCAGGGACAGTCCCCAATCAGCCCCAGCATTTT
CDR3 protein: CASSPGTVPNQPQHF
V gene: TRBV18
D gene: TRBD1
clone size: .
J gene: TRBJ1-5

CDR3 DNA: TGTGCCAGCAGCCTAGACCTAGCCAACGTCCTGACTTTC
CDR3 protein: CASSLDLANVLTF
V gene: TRBV3-1/TRBV3-2
D gene: .
clone size: few
J gene: TRBJ2-6

CDR3 DNA: TGTGCCAGCAGCCCCCGGGACCGCCAGGGGTATGGCTACACCTTC
CDR3 protein: CASSPRDRQGYGYTF
V gene: TRBV3-1/TRBV3-2
D gene: .
clone size: .
J gene: TRBJ1-2

CDR3 DNA: TGTGCCAGCAGCTCTAGCGGGAGTGGTGGGACAGATACGCAGTATTTT
CDR3 protein: CASSSSGSGGTDTQYF
V gene: TRBV3-1/TRBV3-2
D gene: TRBD2
clone size: .
J gene: TRBJ2-3

CDR3 DNA: TGTGCCAGGCCCAGGTGGGTGTCGGGGAAAAATGAAAAACTGTTTTTT
CDR3 protein: CARPRWVSGKNEKLFF
V gene: TRBV14
D gene: .
clone size: .
J gene: TRBJ1-4

CDR3 DNA: TGCGCCAGCAGCTTCAACAACGATTATGAGCAGTTCTTC
CDR3 protein: CASSFNNDYEQFF
V gene: TRBV5-1
D gene: .
clone size: .
J gene: TRBJ2-1

CDR3 DNA: TGTGCCAGCAGCCTCGGGACTAGCGGGGCGAATGAGCAGTTCTTC
CDR3 protein: CASSLGTSGANEQFF
V gene: TRBV5-8
D gene: TRBD2
clone size: .
J gene: TRBJ2-1

CDR3 DNA: TGTGCCAGCAGGAAGGGGCTTCCTAGCTACGAGCAGTACTTC
CDR3 protein: CASRKGLPSYEQYF
V gene: TRBV27
D gene: .
clone size: .
J gene: TRBJ2-7

CDR3 DNA: TGTGCCACGGACAACACGAACACCGGGGAGCTGTTTTTT
CDR3 protein: CATDNTNTGELFF
V gene: TRBV28
D gene: .
clone size: .
J gene: TRBJ2-2

CDR3 DNA: TGTGCCAGCAGTGAGGGGGCGGACTTTAGGAATGAGCAGTTCTTC
CDR3 protein: CASSEGADFRNEQFF
V gene: TRBV6-1
D gene: .
clone size: .
J gene: TRBJ2-1

CDR3 DNA: TGTGCCAGCAGCCAAGGAGGGCAGGGGCCAGATACGCAGTATTTT
CDR3 protein: CASSQGGQGPDTQYF
V gene: TRBV4-2
D gene: .
clone size: once
J gene: TRBJ2-3

CDR3 DNA: TGTGCCATCTCACCGGGGACAACGAACACTGAAGCTTTCTTT
CDR3 protein: CAISPGTTNTEAFF
V gene: TRBV6-6
D gene: .
clone size: .
J gene: TRBJ1-1

CDR3 DNA: TGTGCCAGCAGTCTACTAGACAATGAGCAGTTCTTC
CDR3 protein: CASSLLDNEQFF
V gene: TRBV12-3/TRBV12-4
D gene: .
clone size: .
J gene: TRBJ2-1

CDR3 DNA: TGTGCCAGCAGCGTAGGGGCTAGCGGGGGGTTTAATGAGCAGTTCTTC
CDR3 protein: CASSVGASGGFNEQFF
V gene: TRBV9
D gene: TRBD2
clone size: .
J gene: TRBJ2-1